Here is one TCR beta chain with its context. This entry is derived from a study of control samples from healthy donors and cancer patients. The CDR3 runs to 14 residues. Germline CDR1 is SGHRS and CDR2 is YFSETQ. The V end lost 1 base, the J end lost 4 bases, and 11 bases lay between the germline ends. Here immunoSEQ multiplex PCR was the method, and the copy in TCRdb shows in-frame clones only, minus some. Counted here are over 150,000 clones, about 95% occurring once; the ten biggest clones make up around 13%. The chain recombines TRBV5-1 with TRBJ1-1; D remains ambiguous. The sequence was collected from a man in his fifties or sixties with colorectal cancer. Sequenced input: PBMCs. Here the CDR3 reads CASSLWPAGTEAFF. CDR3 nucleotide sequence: TGCGCCAGCAGCTTGTGGCCTGCTGGCACTGAAGCTTTCTTT.